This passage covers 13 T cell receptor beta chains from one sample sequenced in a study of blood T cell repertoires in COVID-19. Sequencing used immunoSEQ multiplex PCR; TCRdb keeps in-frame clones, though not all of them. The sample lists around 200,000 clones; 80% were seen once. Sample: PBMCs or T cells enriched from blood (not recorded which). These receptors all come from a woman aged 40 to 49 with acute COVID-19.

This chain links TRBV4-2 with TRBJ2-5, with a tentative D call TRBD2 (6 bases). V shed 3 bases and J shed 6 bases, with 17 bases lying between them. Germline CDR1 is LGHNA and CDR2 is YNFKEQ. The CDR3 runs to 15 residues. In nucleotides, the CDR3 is TGTGCCAGCAGCCAGGACGGGAGAGTTGGAAAGACCCAGTACTTC. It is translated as CASSQDGRVGKTQYF.

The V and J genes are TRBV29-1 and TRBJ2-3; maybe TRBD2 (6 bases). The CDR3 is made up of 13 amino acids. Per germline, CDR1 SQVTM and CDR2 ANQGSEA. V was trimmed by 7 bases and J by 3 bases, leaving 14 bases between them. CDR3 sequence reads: CSGGLPGTDTQYF. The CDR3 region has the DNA TGCAGCGGGGGACTCCCAGGGACAGATACGCAGTATTTT.

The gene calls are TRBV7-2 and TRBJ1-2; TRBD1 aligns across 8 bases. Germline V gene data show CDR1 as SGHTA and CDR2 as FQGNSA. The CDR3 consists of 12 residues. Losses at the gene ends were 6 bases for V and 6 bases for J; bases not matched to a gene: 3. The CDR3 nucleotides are TGTGCCAGCAGTCGGGGACAGGATGGCTACACCTTC. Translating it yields CASSRGQDGYTF.

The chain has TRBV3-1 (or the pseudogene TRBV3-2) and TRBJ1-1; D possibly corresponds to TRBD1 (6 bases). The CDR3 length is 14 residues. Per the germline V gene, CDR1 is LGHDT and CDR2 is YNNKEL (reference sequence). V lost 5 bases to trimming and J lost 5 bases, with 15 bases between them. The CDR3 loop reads CASSAQGYGTEAFF. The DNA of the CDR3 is TGTGCCAGCAGCGCCCAGGGGTATGGTACTGAAGCTTTCTTT.

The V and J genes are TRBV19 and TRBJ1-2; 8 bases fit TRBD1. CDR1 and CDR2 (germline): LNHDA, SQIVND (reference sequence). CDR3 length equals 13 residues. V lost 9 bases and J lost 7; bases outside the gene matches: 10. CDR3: CASLPSGGIGYTF. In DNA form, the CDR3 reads TGTGCCAGCCTACCTTCAGGGGGCATTGGCTACACCTTC.

Written as DNA, the CDR3 is TGTGCCAGTAGTAGCAGGCCGCAGCCCCAGCATTTT. Its translation: CASSSRPQPQHF. The chain couples TRBV19 to TRBJ1-5; D gene unclear. The CDR3 totals 12 residues. V dropped 4 bases and J dropped 7 bases, with 8 bases sitting between them. CDR1 and CDR2 from the germline V gene are LNHDA and SQIVND (reference sequence).

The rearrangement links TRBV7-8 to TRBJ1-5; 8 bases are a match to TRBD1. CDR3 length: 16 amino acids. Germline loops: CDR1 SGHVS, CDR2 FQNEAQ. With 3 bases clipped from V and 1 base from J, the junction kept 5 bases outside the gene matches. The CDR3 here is CASSFGQGTSNQPQHF. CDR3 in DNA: TGTGCCAGCAGCTTCGGACAGGGTACCAGCAATCAGCCCCAGCATTTT.

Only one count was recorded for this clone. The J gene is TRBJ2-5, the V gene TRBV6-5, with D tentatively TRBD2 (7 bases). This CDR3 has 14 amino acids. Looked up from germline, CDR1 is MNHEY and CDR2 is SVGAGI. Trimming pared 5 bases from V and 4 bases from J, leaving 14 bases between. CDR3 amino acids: CASSTEGEGETQYF. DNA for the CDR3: TGTGCCAGCAGTACAGAGGGGGAGGGAGAGACCCAGTACTTC.

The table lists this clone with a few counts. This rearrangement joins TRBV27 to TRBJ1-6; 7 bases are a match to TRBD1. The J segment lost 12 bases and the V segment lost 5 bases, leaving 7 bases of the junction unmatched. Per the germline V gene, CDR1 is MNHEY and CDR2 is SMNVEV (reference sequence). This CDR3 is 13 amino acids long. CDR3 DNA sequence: TGTGCCAGCAGTGGGACAGTCGCCCGACCCCTCCACTTT. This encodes CASSGTVARPLHF.

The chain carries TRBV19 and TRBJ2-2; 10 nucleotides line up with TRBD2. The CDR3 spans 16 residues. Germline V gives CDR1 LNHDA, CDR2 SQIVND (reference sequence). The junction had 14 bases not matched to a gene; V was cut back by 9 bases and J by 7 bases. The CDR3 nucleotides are TGTGCCAGCAGGCCAGCGGGAGGGCCTCGGGGCGGGGAGCTGTTTTTT. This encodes CASRPAGGPRGGELFF.

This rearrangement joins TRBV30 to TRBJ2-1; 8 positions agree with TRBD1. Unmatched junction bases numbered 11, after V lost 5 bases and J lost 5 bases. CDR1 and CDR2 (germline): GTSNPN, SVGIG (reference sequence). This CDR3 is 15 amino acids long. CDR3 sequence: CAWDSTGEAHNEQFF. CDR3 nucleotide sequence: TGTGCCTGGGACTCGACAGGGGAGGCCCACAATGAGCAGTTCTTC.

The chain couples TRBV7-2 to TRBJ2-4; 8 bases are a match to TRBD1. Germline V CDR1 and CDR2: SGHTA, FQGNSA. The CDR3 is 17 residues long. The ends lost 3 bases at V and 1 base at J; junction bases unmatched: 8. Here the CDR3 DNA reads TGTGCCAGCAGCTTGGTTGCAGGGGGCGGGGCCAAAAACATTCAGTACTTC. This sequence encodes CASSLVAGGGAKNIQYF.

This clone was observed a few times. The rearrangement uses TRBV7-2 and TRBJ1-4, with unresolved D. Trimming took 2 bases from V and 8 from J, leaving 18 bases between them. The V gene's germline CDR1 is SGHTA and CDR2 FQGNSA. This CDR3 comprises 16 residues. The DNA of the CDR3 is TGTGCCAGCAGCTTAAGTTTCGGCAGGTCAAACGAAAAACTGTTTTTT. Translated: CASSLSFGRSNEKLFF.